The 27 T cell receptor beta chains below come from one sample, sequenced in a study of blood T cell repertoires in COVID-19. Clones were read by immunoSEQ multiplex PCR, and TCRdb kept only the in-frame ones, dropping some. There are under 350,000 clones in the sample; approximately 90% occur only once, and 4.6% lies in the top ten. The specimen sequenced was peripheral blood. Receptors originate from a man between 40 and 49 years old with acute or convalescent COVID-19.

The gene calls are TRBV5-6 and TRBJ1-2; TRBD1 agrees at 9 bases. This CDR3 has 14 amino acids. Germline CDR1 SGHDT, CDR2 YYEEEE. The trim removed 4 bases at V and 4 bases at J, leaving 5 bases unmatched. DNA for the CDR3: TGTGCCAGCAGCCGGGACAGGGACGGCTATGGCTACACCTTC. Translating gives CASSRDRDGYGYTF.

The chain combines TRBV2 with TRBJ2-3, with TRBD2 identical over 9 bases. The CDR3 contains 17 residues. Germline CDR1 and CDR2: SNHLY and FYNNEI. With V trimmed by 1 base and J by 3 bases, 8 bases remained unmatched. The CDR3 sequence is CASSEGVKRGATDTQYF. CDR3 coding DNA: TGTGCCAGCAGTGAAGGCGTCAAGCGGGGGGCGACAGATACGCAGTATTTT.

The chain combines TRBV7-2 with TRBJ1-1, with 9 nucleotides matching TRBD1. CDR1 and CDR2 from the germline V gene are SGHTA and FQGNSA. V shed 5 bases, J shed 4 bases, and the junction held 5 bases outside the gene matches. The CDR3 has 14 amino acids. CDR3 residues: CASSLNRGPTEAFF. The CDR3, as DNA: TGTGCCAGCAGCCTGAACAGGGGGCCCACTGAAGCTTTCTTT.

The J gene is TRBJ2-3, the V gene TRBV28; possibly TRBD2 for D (5 bases). The length of the CDR3 is 14 residues. The germline V gene encodes CDR1 MDHEN and CDR2 SYDVKM. V was shortened by 2 bases and J by 2 bases, with 8 bases between the two germline ends. The CDR3 sequence is CASSLGGSTDTQYF. The CDR3 bases are TGTGCCAGCAGTTTAGGCGGGTCCACAGATACGCAGTATTTT.

The chain carries TRBV7-8 and TRBJ2-3; 7 nucleotides match TRBD2. CDR1 and CDR2 from the germline V gene are SGHVS and FQNEAQ. V shed 2 bases and J 2 bases; nucleotides not matched to a gene: 4. The CDR3 covers 15 residues. CDR3 sequence (DNA): TGTGCCAGCAGCTTATGGGGGGGGTTCACAGATACGCAGTATTTT. It yields the protein CASSLWGGFTDTQYF.

This clone was seen only a few times. V gene TRBV5-1 combines with J gene TRBJ1-4; weak D call: TRBD1 (5 bases). Germline CDR1 reads SGHRS; CDR2 reads YFSETQ. The V and J ends lost 4 bases and 8 bases respectively, with 18 bases between them. The CDR3 extends over 15 amino acids. CDR3 in DNA: TGCGCCAGCAGCCTCGGTAGGAGGGGAGGGGAAAAACTGTTTTTT. Translation gives CASSLGRRGGEKLFF.

The chain has TRBV20-1 and TRBJ1-1; D unclear. Deletions cut 4 bases from V and 12 bases from J, with 15 bases between. CDR1 and CDR2 from the germline V gene are DFQATT and SNEGSKA (reference sequence). This CDR3 is built from 11 residues. CDR3 in amino acids: CSAIYRGGTFF. The CDR3 region has the DNA TGCAGTGCTATCTACCGAGGAGGAACTTTCTTT.

V usage is TRBV27 and J usage is TRBJ1-4, with no clear D. Germline V gene sequence: CDR1 MNHEY, CDR2 SMNVEV (reference sequence). The CDR3 has 14 residues. V shed 5 bases and J shed 1 base, with 8 bases lying between them. The CDR3 is CASSLSGTNEKLFF. The CDR3 nucleotides read TGTGCCAGCAGTCTGAGTGGAACTAATGAAAAACTGTTTTTT.

The genes are TRBV7-9 and TRBJ2-5, with TRBD1 identical over 8 bases. CDR3 length: 17 amino acids. Unmatched junction bases numbered 12, after V lost 5 bases and J lost 1 base. Looked up from germline, CDR1 is SEHNR and CDR2 is FQNEAQ (reference sequence). Here the CDR3 DNA reads TGTGCCAGCAGCCACCCGACAGGGGCCCCCGCCCAAGAGACCCAGTACTTC. This translates into CASSHPTGAPAQETQYF.

The chain has TRBV19 and TRBJ2-7; D remains ambiguous. Between the trimmed V and J ends, which lost 5 bases and 0 bases, there was a span of 11 bases. CDR3 length equals 14 residues. Germline V gives CDR1 LNHDA, CDR2 SQIVND (reference sequence). The CDR3 reads CASSFSGNSYEQYF. The DNA of the CDR3 is TGTGCCAGTAGTTTCTCAGGAAACTCCTACGAGCAGTACTTC. The variable domain in full, with the rest retrieved from reference TRBV19 and TRBJ2-7, is DGGITQSPKYLFRKEGQNVTLSCEQNLNHDAMYWYRQDPGQGLRLIYYSQIVNDFQKGDIAEGYSVSREKKESFPLTVTSAQKNPTAFYLCASSFSGNSYEQYFGPGTRLTVT.

The rearrangement links TRBV10-2 to TRBJ1-1; D is perhaps TRBD1 (6 bases). The CDR3 covers 15 residues. Germline assignment: CDR1 WSHSY and CDR2 SAAADI. Trimming left V 1 base short and J 4 bases short, with 13 bases between. This CDR3 is CASSELRGYGTEAFF. The CDR3 nucleotides are TGCGCCAGCAGTGAGTTAAGGGGGTACGGCACTGAAGCTTTCTTT.

This clone has more than one count but fewer than ten. The rearrangement joins TRBV27 to TRBJ1-1, with 7 bases matching TRBD1. This CDR3 comprises 13 residues. The germline CDR1 and CDR2 sequences are MNHEY and SMNVEV (reference sequence). With V trimmed by 3 bases and J by 8 bases, 6 bases remained unmatched. The CDR3 region is CASSFGPGQEAFF. CDR3 bases: TGTGCCAGCAGTTTCGGACCGGGACAGGAAGCTTTCTTT.

The chain combines TRBV5-6 with TRBJ1-2; 7 bases are a match to TRBD1. This CDR3 region has 17 residues. CDR1 and CDR2 (germline): SGHDT, YYEEEE. V was clipped by 0 bases and J by 5 bases; unmatched bases: 13. The CDR3 region is CASSLGGDSPFGYGYTF. DNA of the CDR3: TGTGCCAGCAGCTTGGGTGGGGACAGTCCGTTCGGGTATGGCTACACCTTC.

The chain links TRBV6-5 to TRBJ1-1; a possible D gene is TRBD1 (6 bases). Germline V CDR1 and CDR2: MNHEY, SVGAGI. CDR3 length: 15 amino acids. V was shortened by 5 bases and J by 0 bases, with 13 bases between the two germline ends. The CDR3 protein is CASSQRGGLNTEAFF. The CDR3 nucleotides read TGTGCCAGCAGTCAGCGGGGGGGGCTGAACACTGAAGCTTTCTTT.

This chain links TRBV5-1 with TRBJ2-2; tentative D call: TRBD1 (6 bases). CDR1 SGHRS and CDR2 YFSETQ come from the germline V gene. V was cut by 4 bases and J by 6 bases, with 10 bases left in between. The CDR3 runs 13 residues. The CDR3: CASSQGIAGELFF. The DNA for the CDR3 is TGCGCCAGCAGCCAGGGGATTGCCGGGGAGCTGTTTTTT.

The chain uses TRBV12-5 and TRBJ2-1; D may be TRBD2 (6 bases). This CDR3 has 15 amino acids. In germline, CDR1 is LGHNT, CDR2 FRNRAP. V was trimmed by 5 bases and J by 0 bases, leaving 11 bases between them. The CDR3 is CASGEGTVSYNEQFF. CDR3 DNA sequence: TGTGCTAGTGGTGAGGGGACTGTCTCCTACAATGAGCAGTTCTTC.

J is TRBJ2-1 and V is TRBV5-1, with TRBD2 matching 12 bases. Trimming at V came to 3 bases and at J to 7 bases, leaving 14 bases not matched to a gene. This CDR3 is 18 amino acids long. Germline CDR1 SGHRS, CDR2 YFSETQ. DNA for the CDR3: TGCGCCAGCAGCTGGTTGGCTAGCGGGGGGGCCTCAAAGAATGAGCAGTTCTTC. Translated: CASSWLASGGASKNEQFF. Complete variable domain (other parts from reference TRBV5-1 and TRBJ2-1): KAGVTQTPRYLIKTRGQQVTLSCSPISGHRSVSWYQQTPGQGLQFLFEYFSETQRNKGNFPGRFSGRQFSNSRSEMNVSTLELGDSALYLCASSWLASGGASKNEQFFGPGTRLTVL.

The gene calls are TRBV11-2 and TRBJ2-1; TRBD2 aligns across 8 bases. The germline V gene has CDR1 SGHAT and CDR2 FQNNGV. The CDR3 loop spans 15 amino acids. V was clipped by 1 base and J by 5 bases; unmatched bases: 4. The CDR3: CASSLGGGYHNEQFF. The CDR3 DNA reads as TGTGCCAGCAGCTTAGGCGGGGGGTATCACAATGAGCAGTTCTTC.

The chain couples TRBV11-2 to TRBJ1-2, with no clear D. The germline V and J ends were trimmed by 6 bases and 1 base, with 9 bases remaining between them. Germline CDR1 reads SGHAT; CDR2 reads FQNNGV. The CDR3 contains 13 residues. In DNA, the CDR3 is TGTGCCAGCAGTTACAGCCTTAACTATGGCTACACCTTC. Translation gives CASSYSLNYGYTF.

This clone was counted only a few times. The chain recombines TRBV2 with TRBJ1-5; 7 nucleotides line up with TRBD1. The J segment lost 7 bases and the V segment lost 6 bases, leaving 12 bases of the junction unmatched. The CDR3 extends over 15 amino acids. Germline CDR1 is SNHLY and CDR2 is FYNNEI. The CDR3, as DNA: TGTGCCAGCAGGGGGCTCGACAGGGAAGGGCAGCCCCAGCATTTT. Translated: CASRGLDREGQPQHF. Full variable domain (missing parts from reference TRBV2 and TRBJ1-5): EPEVTQTPSHQVTQMGQEVILRCVPISNHLYFYWYRQILGQKVEFLVSFYNNEISEKSEIFDDQFSVERPDGSNFTLKIRSTKLEDSAMYFCASRGLDREGQPQHFGDGTRLSIL.

This sequence joins TRBV2 and TRBJ1-5; TRBD1 aligns across 9 bases. Germline CDR1 and CDR2: SNHLY and FYNNEI. This CDR3 has 15 amino acids. J was trimmed by 5 bases and V by 4 bases; bases with no gene match: 6. The CDR3 DNA is TGTGCCAGCAGTGGAACAGGGGGCTTATATCAGCCCCAGCATTTT. Its protein product is CASSGTGGLYQPQHF.

Only a few counts were recorded for this clone. The V call is TRBV18, the J call TRBJ2-1; the match to TRBD1 covers 10 bases. V shed 5 bases and J 7 bases; nucleotides not matched to a gene: 5. CDR1 and CDR2 (germline): KGHSH, LQKENI. There are 14 residues in the CDR3. In DNA, the CDR3 is TGTGCCAGCTCAGGGGACAGGGGTAGAAATGAGCAGTTCTTC. Translated, it gives CASSGDRGRNEQFF.

The chain joins TRBV18 to TRBJ2-1, with D unclear. Germline loops: CDR1 KGHSH, CDR2 LQKENI. With 0 bases removed from V and 12 bases from J, the gap between germline ends came to 18 bases. The CDR3 extends over 15 amino acids. CDR3 in DNA: TGTGCCAGCTCACCACCCGGTATGGAACAGCAAGGGCAGTTCTTC. Its translation is CASSPPGMEQQGQFF.

The chain couples TRBV9 to TRBJ1-1; D remains unclear. The CDR3 length is 13 residues. CDR1 and CDR2 from the germline V gene are SGDLS and YYNGEE. V lost 1 base and J lost 3, with 7 bases in between. This chain's CDR3 is CASSVIGDTEAFF. The CDR3 DNA is TGTGCCAGCAGCGTAATCGGAGACACTGAAGCTTTCTTT.

The chain is built from TRBV6-5 and TRBJ2-1; D possibly corresponds to TRBD1 (5 bases). Per the germline V gene, CDR1 is MNHEY and CDR2 is SVGAGI. V was clipped by 7 bases and J by 8 bases, with 12 bases between them. The CDR3 spans 12 residues. CDR3 bases: TGTGCCAGCAAGGCAGGGATGGATGAGCAGTTCTTC. Its protein is CASKAGMDEQFF.

The chain uses TRBV4-1 and TRBJ2-7; the match to TRBD1 covers 7 bases. The CDR3 runs 15 residues. J was trimmed by 1 base and V by 4 bases; bases with no gene match: 7. Germline V lookup: CDR1 MGHRA, CDR2 YSYEKL. CDR3 region: CASSREQGQSYEQYF. CDR3 nucleotide sequence: TGCGCCAGCAGCCGAGAGCAGGGACAGTCCTACGAGCAGTACTTC.

V gene TRBV2 combines with J gene TRBJ2-7; the match to TRBD1 covers 9 bases. In germline, CDR1 is SNHLY, CDR2 FYNNEI. J lost 4 bases, V lost 6 bases, and 10 bases had no gene match. This CDR3 has 15 amino acids. The CDR3: CASRRPTGGFYEQYF. DNA for the CDR3: TGTGCCAGCAGGAGGCCGACAGGGGGTTTTTACGAGCAGTACTTC.